This T cell receptor (beta chain) was documented in a study of preoperative IRX-2 immunotherapy in early breast cancer. Clones were read by immunoSEQ multiplex PCR, and TCRdb kept only the in-frame ones, dropping some. The sample consists of about 89,000 clones, more than 80% of them appearing once. Treatment: preoperative locoregional IRX-2 cytokine immunotherapy. Preoperative locoregional IRX-2 cytokine immunotherapy was tested in the phase Ib source study. The germline CDR1 and CDR2 sequences are MDHEN and SYDVKM. V was shortened by 6 bases and J by 4 bases, with 9 bases between the two germline ends. The CDR3 runs to 13 residues.

The V gene is TRBV28, the J gene TRBJ1-4; no clear D. The receptor was isolated from a human donor with breast cancer. Sequenced here: tumor tissue, sampled after IRX-2 immunotherapy. The CDR3 DNA sequence: TGTGCCAGCAGGTCGGGAGTTAATGAAAAACTGTTTTTT. Translating it yields CASRSGVNEKLFF.